This T cell receptor beta chain is from a study of T cell changes during pregnancy in multiple sclerosis. V gave up 3 bases and J gave up 0 bases; unmatched junction bases: 9. This CDR3 has 17 residues. From germline, CDR1 is SGHRS and CDR2 YFSETQ. This table comes from immunoSEQ multiplex PCR, and its TCRdb copy is limited to in-frame clones, with some not included. Among about 130,000 clones listed, approximately 96% were seen once. This TCR came from a female donor with multiple sclerosis, enrolled in a pregnancy study. Material: peripheral blood, obtained after pregnancy. This rearrangement joins TRBV5-1 to TRBJ2-5; 9 nucleotides match TRBD1. CDR3 coding DNA: TGCGCCAGCAGCTACCGGGACAGGGCCCTTTACCAAGAGACCCAGTACTTC. It codes for CASSYRDRALYQETQYF.